The 19 T cell receptor beta chains reported below all come from one sample, sequenced in a study of control samples from healthy donors and cancer patients. Only in-frame clones appear in the TCRdb table, and some are missing; sequencing was by immunoSEQ multiplex PCR. This sample carries 55,000 to 85,000 clones, 80% to 90% of them seen once, and the ten largest clones take under 2.5%. Sequencing was carried out using PBMCs. These receptors all stem from a woman in her 50s with head and neck cancer.

The V gene is TRBV5-6, the J gene TRBJ2-1; 11 bases map to TRBD2. Per the germline V gene, CDR1 is SGHDT and CDR2 is YYEEEE. This CDR3 is built from 16 residues. J was trimmed by 8 bases and V by 4 bases; bases with no gene match: 11. The CDR3 protein is CASSLRGSGGVDEQFF. CDR3 DNA sequence: TGTGCCAGCAGCCTCCGGGGTAGCGGGGGGGTAGATGAGCAGTTCTTC.

The rearrangement joins TRBV7-2 to TRBJ1-1; D is unresolved. Germline CDR1 SGHTA, CDR2 FQGNSA. CDR3 length: 16 amino acids. V was pared by 2 bases and J by 5 bases, with 18 bases between. CDR3 sequence: CASSLSGGLLGTEAFF. In nucleotides, the CDR3 is TGTGCCAGCAGCTTATCGGGAGGGCTATTAGGGACTGAAGCTTTCTTT.

This chain connects TRBV10-3 to TRBJ2-3, with unresolved D. Deletions cut 7 bases from V and 7 bases from J, with 9 bases between. CDR1 ENHRY and CDR2 SYGVKD come from the germline V gene. This CDR3 is built from 11 residues. The CDR3 DNA follows: TGTGCCATCATGGCACAGAATACGCAGTATTTT. It encodes CAIMAQNTQYF.

This chain joins TRBV14 and TRBJ2-3; 7 nucleotides line up with TRBD2. This CDR3 region has 14 residues. Trimming removed 3 bases from V and 6 bases from J; junction bases left unmatched: 6. CDR1 and CDR2 from the germline V gene are SGHDN and FVKESK. Here the CDR3 reads CASSHGLGTDTQYF. Written as DNA, the CDR3 is TGTGCCAGCAGCCACGGACTAGGGACCGATACGCAGTATTTT.

The chain recombines TRBV19 with TRBJ2-7, with TRBD1 as a possible D gene (6 bases). The CDR3 runs to 12 residues. V was pared by 6 bases and J by 6 bases, with 12 bases between. Germline V CDR1 and CDR2: LNHDA, SQIVND (reference sequence). CDR3 nucleotides: TGTGCCAGTAGCGTACAGGGTGGCGAGCAGTACTTC. Translating gives CASSVQGGEQYF.

The J gene is TRBJ2-1, the V gene TRBV5-1; D is uncertain. Germline loops: CDR1 SGHRS, CDR2 YFSETQ. The CDR3 loop spans 15 amino acids. V was clipped by 0 bases and J by 4 bases, with 11 bases between them. The CDR3 protein is CASSLGQSLYNEQFF. CDR3 in DNA: TGCGCCAGCAGCTTGGGGCAGAGCCTATACAATGAGCAGTTCTTC.

In nucleotides, the CDR3 is TGTGCCACTCAGACTAGCGGACCCTACGAGCAGTACTTC. It encodes CATQTSGPYEQYF. V usage is TRBV7-9 and J usage is TRBJ2-7, with 9 nucleotides matching TRBD2. Trimming removed 10 bases from V and 2 bases from J; junction bases left unmatched: 6. Per germline, CDR1 SEHNR and CDR2 FQNEAQ (reference sequence). CDR3 length: 13 amino acids.

The chain recombines TRBV11-2 with TRBJ2-5; 9 bases are a match to TRBD2. V gave up 5 bases and J gave up 4 bases; unmatched junction bases: 11. Germline V lookup: CDR1 SGHAT, CDR2 FQNNGV. The CDR3 extends over 16 amino acids. The CDR3 nucleotides are TGTGCCAGCAGCCCTACCTGGCGGGGGGGAAGAGAGACCCAGTACTTC. It translates to CASSPTWRGGRETQYF.

In nucleotides, the CDR3 is TGTGCCAGCAGCGAGAATAGCGGGGGAGCCTACGAGCAGTACTTC. Residues: CASSENSGGAYEQYF. The gene calls are TRBV9 and TRBJ2-7; 9 nucleotides match TRBD2. CDR3 length: 15 residues. Germline V gene sequence: CDR1 SGDLS, CDR2 YYNGEE. V was pared by 3 bases and J by 2 bases, with 6 bases of the junction left unmatched.

The J gene is TRBJ1-4, the V gene TRBV9, with 9 bases aligning to TRBD1. J gave up 4 bases and V 4 bases, and 5 bases lay outside the gene matches. The CDR3 contains 15 residues. Germline V gene sequence: CDR1 SGDLS, CDR2 YYNGEE. The DNA of the CDR3 is TGTGCCAGCAGCCCCGGGACAGGGAATAATGAAAAACTGTTTTTT. This codes for CASSPGTGNNEKLFF.

The rearrangement uses TRBV10-3 and TRBJ1-1, with D possibly being TRBD1 (5 bases). This CDR3 has 16 residues. Germline CDR1 and CDR2: ENHRY and SYGVKD. The V end lost 0 bases, the J end lost 0 bases, and 11 bases lay between the germline ends. The CDR3 sequence is CAISESVNRMNTEAFF. The CDR3 DNA follows: TGTGCCATCAGTGAGTCGGTGAACAGGATGAACACTGAAGCTTTCTTT.

The chain combines TRBV15 with TRBJ2-2; D is ambiguous. V was pared by 0 bases and J by 6 bases, with 5 bases between. Germline lookup yields CDR1 LNHNV and CDR2 YYDKDF (reference sequence). The CDR3 has 13 amino acids. The CDR3 loop is CATSRDFAGELFF. The DNA for the CDR3 is TGTGCCACCAGCAGAGATTTTGCCGGGGAGCTGTTTTTT. The full variable domain, with the rest looked up from reference TRBV15 and TRBJ2-2, is DAMVIQNPRYQVTQFGKPVTLSCSQTLNHNVMYWYQQKSSQAPKLLFHYYDKDFNNEADTPDNFQSRRPNTSFCFLDIRSPGLGDTAMYLCATSRDFAGELFFGEGSRLTVL.

This clone was detected a few times. The chain links TRBV5-1 to TRBJ2-3; perhaps TRBD2 as D (5 bases). The CDR3 is made up of 15 amino acids. CDR1 and CDR2 from the germline V gene are SGHRS and YFSETQ. Trimming took 6 bases from V and 0 from J, leaving 14 bases between them. DNA for the CDR3: TGCGCCAGCAACGGCAGAGGGTCGAGCACAGATACGCAGTATTTT. It specifies CASNGRGSSTDTQYF.

The V call is TRBV5-8, the J call TRBJ2-7; no reliable D call. Trimming pared 0 bases from V and 1 base from J, leaving 5 bases between. The CDR3 runs to 13 residues. The germline V gene encodes CDR1 SGHTS and CDR2 YDEGEE. The CDR3, as DNA: TGTGCCAGCAGCTTGGACCGTTCCTACGAGCAGTACTTC. Encoded protein: CASSLDRSYEQYF. The complete variable domain, with remaining parts taken from reference TRBV5-8 and TRBJ2-7, reads EAGVTQSPTHLIKTRGQQATLRCSPISGHTSVYWYQQALGLGLQFLLWYDEGEERNRGNFPPRFSGRQFPNYSSELNVNALELEDSALYLCASSLDRSYEQYFGPGTRLTVT.

This clone is labeled medium-sized. The J gene is TRBJ1-6, the V gene TRBV30; D remains unclear. The CDR3 spans 15 residues. Germline V gene sequence: CDR1 GTSNPN, CDR2 SVGIG (reference sequence). Trimming stripped 4 bases from V and 7 bases from J, with 17 bases between. CDR3 in amino acids: CAWKAVAERNSPLHF. DNA of the CDR3: TGTGCCTGGAAGGCCGTCGCCGAACGAAATTCACCCCTCCACTTT.

The genes are TRBV28 and TRBJ2-2; TRBD2 agrees at 7 bases. From germline, CDR1 is MDHEN and CDR2 SYDVKM. Germline trimming cut 8 bases from V and 2 bases from J; bases unmatched to any gene: 8. This CDR3 spans 15 amino acids. The CDR3 protein is CASWEGLPNTGELFF. CDR3 DNA: TGTGCCAGCTGGGAGGGGCTCCCTAACACCGGGGAGCTGTTTTTT.

The rearrangement links TRBV7-8 to TRBJ2-7, with 10 bases fitting TRBD1. The CDR3 is 16 amino acids. Trimming took 5 bases from V and 2 from J; bases not matched to a gene: 9. From germline, CDR1 is SGHVS and CDR2 FQNEAQ. For the CDR3, the DNA is TGTGCCAGCAGCCTCCGAACCGGGACAGGGGCCTACGAGCAGTACTTC. It specifies CASSLRTGTGAYEQYF.

The chain has TRBV12-3 or TRBV12-4 and TRBJ2-5; D possibly corresponds to TRBD1 (5 bases). V lost 6 bases and J 2 bases, leaving 10 bases between the germline ends. CDR3 length: 13 residues. The CDR3 region is CASRPRQQETQYF. The CDR3 DNA reads as TGTGCCAGCAGACCGAGACAGCAAGAGACCCAGTACTTC.

The chain is built from TRBV29-1 and TRBJ1-4; D gene uncertain. Deletions cut 7 bases from V and 7 bases from J, with 13 bases between. Germline values: CDR1 SQVTM, CDR2 ANQGSEA. The CDR3 spans 12 residues. CDR3 coding DNA: TGCAGCGGAGGAACGATGGGTGAAAAACTGTTTTTT. Protein product: CSGGTMGEKLFF.